This entry lists 26 T cell receptor beta chains sequenced from one sample in a study of cytomegalovirus exposure and HLA in healthy donors. It was with 60 Vbeta and 13 Jbeta primers that the PCR ran. The table came from immunoSEQ multiplex PCR; TCRdb's copy has only in-frame clones and leaves some out. The sample contains some 150,000 clones, approximately 79% of which appear only once. The specimen sequenced was PBMCs. Source of these receptors: a man aged 35 to 55 in good health and CMV-seropositive.

The chain employs TRBV12-5 and TRBJ2-1, with 11 positions matching TRBD2. V lost 1 base, J lost 15 bases, and 8 bases stayed unmatched. The CDR3 loop spans 14 amino acids. Germline-derived CDR1 and CDR2 are LGHNT and FRNRAP. The CDR3 loop is CASGLGLAGTGSFF. DNA of the CDR3: TGTGCTAGTGGTTTGGGACTAGCGGGAACTGGGTCGTTCTTC.

The gene calls are TRBV12-5 and TRBJ1-1; 9 bases align to TRBD1. Germline assignment: CDR1 LGHNT and CDR2 FRNRAP. CDR3 size: 14 residues. After removal of 4 bases from V and 11 bases from J, the junction contained 11 bases not matched to a gene. CDR3 amino acids: CASGSTRQGVRAFF. The CDR3 nucleotides read TGTGCTAGTGGTTCGACCCGACAGGGGGTACGTGCTTTCTTT.

There are a few counts of this clone. The CDR3 region is CASSLVSYNSPLHF. For the CDR3, the DNA is TGTGCCAGCAGCCTCGTTTCCTATAATTCACCCCTCCACTTT. The chain carries TRBV6-1 and TRBJ1-6, with D unclear. This CDR3 comprises 14 residues. V was clipped by 6 bases and J by 1 base, with 7 bases between them. Germline assignment: CDR1 MNHNS and CDR2 SASEGT.

The chain couples TRBV11-2 to TRBJ2-3; 7 bases agree with TRBD1. The germline V gene encodes CDR1 SGHAT and CDR2 FQNNGV. The length of the CDR3 is 15 residues. V lost 5 bases to trimming and J lost 2 bases; unmatched junction nucleotides: 7. CDR3 protein: CASSRDSGFTDTQYF. Written as DNA, the CDR3 is TGTGCCAGCAGCAGGGACAGCGGCTTCACAGATACGCAGTATTTT.

This CDR3 is CASSVSESGNTIYF. CDR3 nucleotide sequence: TGTGCCAGCAGCGTATCAGAATCTGGAAACACCATATATTTT. The chain carries TRBV9 and TRBJ1-3; D not certain. Between the trimmed V and J ends, which lost 1 base and 1 base, there was a span of 6 bases. This CDR3 region has 14 residues. Germline CDR1 is SGDLS and CDR2 is YYNGEE.

Points on this clone: One end of the junction does not line up with germline, which may come from a read error. The sample has other DNA sequences that encode this CDR3 too. This chain joins TRBV14 and TRBJ1-2; D gene unclear. Germline V gene data show CDR1 as SGHDN and CDR2 as FVKESK. The CDR3 spans 15 residues. The CDR3 DNA reads as TGTGCTAGCAGCCAAGATCGGCGAACAGTCTACGGCTACACCTTC. Protein product: CASSQDRRTVYGYTF.

The chain joins TRBV2 to TRBJ2-5; perhaps TRBD1 as D (6 bases). Germline values: CDR1 SNHLY, CDR2 FYNNEI. The ends were cut back, 9 bases at V and 5 bases at J, with 16 bases in the middle. The CDR3 loop spans 13 amino acids. CDR3: CASRQDPQETQYF. The CDR3 nucleotides are TGTGCCAGTCGACAGGACCCCCAGGAGACCCAGTACTTC.

This clone was seen just once. CDR3 nucleotide sequence: TGCAGTGCTAGTCTCGAGTATGGCTACACCTTC. Translation: CSASLEYGYTF. The chain links TRBV20-1 to TRBJ1-2; D gene unclear. Trimming removed 3 bases at V and 5 bases at J, with 7 bases between. Germline V gene lookup returns CDR1 DFQATT and CDR2 SNEGSKA (reference sequence). The CDR3 length is 11 residues.

The V and J genes are TRBV27 and TRBJ2-2; 7 bases are shared with TRBD2. V lost 5 bases, J lost 1 base, and 10 bases stayed unmatched. This CDR3 has 17 amino acids. Looked up from germline, CDR1 is MNHEY and CDR2 is SMNVEV (reference sequence). The CDR3 loop reads CASSPGGGSGNTGELFF. The CDR3 nucleotides read TGTGCCAGCAGTCCTGGGGGGGGTAGCGGGAACACCGGGGAGCTGTTTTTT.

The rearrangement links TRBV6-6 to TRBJ2-1; 10 bases match TRBD1. CDR1 is MNHNY, CDR2 SVGAGI, per germline (reference sequence). This CDR3 spans 14 amino acids. Losses at the gene ends were 6 bases for V and 8 bases for J; bases not matched to a gene: 7. The CDR3: CASRDRGRMDEQFF. CDR3 DNA sequence: TGTGCCAGCAGAGACAGGGGGCGCATGGATGAGCAGTTCTTC.

The chain recombines TRBV28 with TRBJ1-2; D remains unclear. Trimming left V 6 bases short and J 7 bases short, with 15 bases between. The CDR3 is 13 amino acids. Germline CDR1 is MDHEN and CDR2 is SYDVKM. The chain's CDR3 is CASRRPVRVGYTF. The DNA of the CDR3 is TGTGCCAGCAGGAGGCCAGTGAGGGTTGGCTACACCTTC.

This clone was counted once. The sample contains more than one DNA sequence encoding this CDR3. The chain combines TRBV7-9 with TRBJ1-2; maybe TRBD1 (6 bases). The length of the CDR3 is 12 residues. V was trimmed by 4 bases and J by 7 bases, leaving 10 bases between them. The germline V gene has CDR1 SEHNR and CDR2 FQNEAQ (reference sequence). The DNA for the CDR3 is TGTGCCAGCAGCTCAGGGGAGGGTGGCTACACCTTC. As protein: CASSSGEGGYTF. The entire variable domain, with the rest obtained from reference TRBV7-9 and TRBJ1-2, is as follows: DTGVSQNPRHKITKRGQNVTFRCDPISEHNRLYWYRQTLGQGPEFLTYFQNEAQLEKSRLLSDRFSAERPKGSFSTLEIQRTEQGDSAMYLCASSSGEGGYTFGSGTRLTVV.

This chain joins TRBV11-2 and TRBJ2-7; the D is unclear. Germline assignment: CDR1 SGHAT and CDR2 FQNNGV. The CDR3 consists of 14 residues. V was pared by 2 bases and J by 2 bases, with 10 bases between. DNA for the CDR3: TGTGCCAGCAGCTTAAATCAGCGCGCCTACGAGCAGTACTTC. It specifies CASSLNQRAYEQYF.

This sequence joins TRBV18 and TRBJ2-5; a weak D match, TRBD2 (6 bases). Germline CDR1 is KGHSH and CDR2 is LQKENI. The V gene lost 7 bases and the J gene lost 3 bases, with 15 bases spanning the gap. This CDR3 has 14 residues. As DNA, the CDR3 is TGTGCCAGCTTAGGGACTCTAGCGAAAGAGACCCAGTACTTC. Its protein product is CASLGTLAKETQYF.

The rearrangement uses TRBV9 and TRBJ2-1; a weak D match, TRBD2 (6 bases). Between the trimmed V and J ends, which lost 4 bases and 13 bases, there was a span of 39 bases. The germline CDR1 and CDR2 sequences are SGDLS and YYNGEE. CDR3 length: 20 amino acids. The CDR3 sequence: CASSSPSGRRDHTSGRNQFF. CDR3 bases: TGTGCCAGCAGCTCCCCCTCAGGGCGTAGGGATCACACTTCAGGGAGGAACCAGTTCTTC.

The chain uses TRBV27 and TRBJ2-1; the D gene is possibly TRBD2 (6 bases). From germline, CDR1 is MNHEY and CDR2 SMNVEV (reference sequence). The CDR3 is made up of 12 amino acids. Trimming left V 5 bases short and J 9 bases short, with 11 bases between. The CDR3 reads CASSRRGLEQFF. DNA of the CDR3: TGTGCCAGCAGTAGACGGGGACTTGAGCAGTTCTTC.

This clone was detected only a few times. V gene TRBV18 combines with J gene TRBJ1-4; D is uncertain. V dropped 3 bases and J dropped 3 bases, with 11 bases sitting between them. This CDR3 is built from 15 residues. The germline CDR1 and CDR2 sequences are KGHSH and LQKENI. The CDR3 DNA follows: TGTGCCAGCTCACCCCACGGGATAGCTAATGAAAAACTGTTTTTT. Amino acids: CASSPHGIANEKLFF.

The chain employs TRBV7-9 and TRBJ2-1, with TRBD2 matching 7 bases. Unmatched junction bases numbered 9, after V lost 1 base and J lost 9 bases. The CDR3 is 15 amino acids. CDR1 SEHNR and CDR2 FQNEAQ come from the germline V gene (reference sequence). The CDR3 sequence is CASSLVGGSWGEQFF. Written as DNA, the CDR3 is TGTGCCAGCAGCTTAGTAGGCGGGAGCTGGGGTGAGCAGTTCTTC. The full variable domain, completed using reference TRBV7-9 and TRBJ2-1, is DTGVSQNPRHKITKRGQNVTFRCDPISEHNRLYWYRQTLGQGPEFLTYFQNEAQLEKSRLLSDRFSAERPKGSFSTLEIQRTEQGDSAMYLCASSLVGGSWGEQFFGPGTRLTVL.

The rearrangement joins TRBV28 to TRBJ2-6, with 7 bases that match TRBD1. Germline CDR1 and CDR2: MDHEN and SYDVKM. This CDR3 region has 15 residues. Unmatched junction bases numbered 1, after V lost 5 bases and J lost 0 bases. CDR3 sequence reads: CASSPGGSGANVLTF. DNA of the CDR3: TGTGCCAGCAGTCCAGGGGGCTCTGGGGCCAACGTCCTGACTTTC.

The chain combines TRBV21-1 with TRBJ2-4; the listed D gene, TRBD1, was not tested against the DNA. TRBV21-1 is a known pseudogene. The CDR3 loop spans 16 amino acids. The CDR3 loop reads CASSQQQNLAKNIQYF. CDR3 bases: TGTGCCAGCAGCCAACAACAGAACCTAGCCAAAAACATTCAGTACTTC.

The chain employs TRBV6-6 and TRBJ1-5; tentatively, D is TRBD1 (5 bases). V was pared by 5 bases and J by 4 bases, with 18 bases between. CDR3 length: 16 amino acids. Germline CDR1 reads MNHNY; CDR2 reads SVGAGI (reference sequence). The CDR3 DNA sequence: TGTGCCAGCAGTGGCCCGGGGGGGATGCGGAATCAGCCCCAGCATTTT. This codes for CASSGPGGMRNQPQHF.

The genes are TRBV5-4 and TRBJ2-1; 10 positions match TRBD2. In germline, CDR1 is SGHNT, CDR2 YYREEE (reference sequence). This CDR3 comprises 17 residues. J was trimmed by 5 bases and V by 2 bases; bases with no gene match: 10. As DNA, the CDR3 is TGTGCCAGCAGCTTCCTAGCGGGAGTGGGGGCCAACAATGAGCAGTTCTTC. Translating it yields CASSFLAGVGANNEQFF.

This clone appeared once. The genes are TRBV27 and TRBJ2-7, with TRBD2 matching 13 bases. Germline loops: CDR1 MNHEY, CDR2 SMNVEV (reference sequence). Trimming took 3 bases from V and 3 from J; bases not matched to a gene: 11. The CDR3 has 18 residues. CDR3 nucleotide sequence: TGTGCCAGCAGTTTTAAGCCGGGACTAGCGGGGCGTCACTACGAGCAGTACTTC. Translation: CASSFKPGLAGRHYEQYF.

This chain joins TRBV19 and TRBJ1-5; 8 bases align to TRBD1. The CDR3 runs 12 residues. Trimming cost V 6 bases and J 5 bases; bases outside gene matches: 0. Germline V gene lookup returns CDR1 LNHDA and CDR2 SQIVND (reference sequence). The CDR3 DNA sequence: TGTGCCAGTAGACAGGGGGATCAGCCCCAGCATTTT. Translating gives CASRQGDQPQHF.

V gene TRBV2 combines with J gene TRBJ1-1; 7 bases agree with TRBD1. Per the germline V gene, CDR1 is SNHLY and CDR2 is FYNNEI. With V trimmed by 7 bases and J by 1 base, 3 bases remained unmatched. CDR3 length: 13 residues. The CDR3 coding sequence is TGTGCCAGCATCGGACAGGAGAACACTGAAGCTTTCTTT. Amino acid sequence: CASIGQENTEAFF.

The J gene is TRBJ1-2, the V gene TRBV19, with 7 bases aligning to TRBD1. J gave up 5 bases and V 4 bases, and 7 bases lay outside the gene matches. The CDR3 is 14 residues long. Germline V gene lookup returns CDR1 LNHDA and CDR2 SQIVND (reference sequence). Here the CDR3 reads CASSTGQAPYGYTF. CDR3 DNA sequence: TGTGCCAGTAGTACTGGACAGGCTCCATATGGCTACACCTTC.